The table lists the clone carrying this TCR beta chain with many counts. What it binds is unknown. The use of genomic DNA as template underpinned the TCR beta VDJ and CDR3 profiling. TCRdb passed the reads through MiXCR, listing each CDR3 protein once. The data contain around 500,000 distinct CDR3 sequences, approximately 33% of them singletons. Trimming left V 0 bases short and J 4 bases short, with 7 bases between. CDR3 size: 12 residues. Germline values: CDR1 SQVTM, CDR2 ANQGSEA. This sample is drawn from a study of CD8+CD57+ T cells in acquired aplastic anemia. Whole-study context: Isolated CD4+ and CD8+ cells, once sorted, yielded DNA averaging around 3.1 ug. General observations from the study: Patients and controls shared around 30 CD8+ CDR3 sequences.

Patients picked for sequencing had shown CD8+CD57+ cell expansion detected by flow cytometry. Patients had undergone no therapy by the time their blood was sampled. This sequence originates from a human donor with aplastic anemia. The sequenced sample consisted of sorted CD4+, CD8+, or CD8+CD57+ T cells (not recorded which) from PBMCs. This chain joins TRBV29-1 and TRBJ2-7; D is unclear. The CDR3 bases are TGCAGCGTTGAAGATCTCGCGTACGAGCAGTACTTC. This translates into CSVEDLAYEQYF.